This is a list of T cell receptor beta chains from one sample in a study of T cell responses to AZD1222 COVID-19 vaccine. TCRdb keeps only in-frame clones here, not all; method: immunoSEQ multiplex PCR. This table has some 47,000 clones, 80% to 90% appearing once. Sequenced here: peripheral blood, sampled 28 days after the second AZD1222 dose. These receptors all come from an adult who received the AZD1222 COVID-19 vaccine. Both conserved end residues are part of each CDR3. The D gene is left open where the match is weak. Size tells how often a clone was seen (once, few, many) or the class of an expanded clone, and some rows leave it out.

NA	TRBD1	TRBV5-6	TRBJ1-2	CATAPTGTYGYTF	TGTGCCACCGCACCGACAGGGACTTATGGCTACACCTTC
NA	NA	TRBV14	TRBJ1-2	CASSQDNTASYGYTF	TGTGCCAGCAGCCAAGATAACACAGCCTCATATGGCTACACCTTC
NA	TRBD2	TRBV19	TRBJ2-6	CASSTPGGSGANVLTF	TGTGCCAGTAGTACCCCGGGGGGCTCTGGGGCCAACGTCCTGACTTTC
few	NA	TRBV3-1/TRBV3-2	TRBJ1-2	CASSQLRGGYTF	TGTGCCAGCAGCCAACTCCGGGGCGGCTACACCTTC
once	NA	TRBV7-2	TRBJ2-1	CASSPYNEQFF	TGTGCCAGCAGTCCCTACAATGAGCAGTTCTTC
NA	NA	TRBV7-3	TRBJ1-3	CASSEGAGNTIYF	TGTGCCAGCAGCGAGGGAGCTGGAAACACCATATATTTT
NA	NA	TRBV12-3/TRBV12-4	TRBJ2-7	CASSFGTSYEQYF	TGTGCCAGCAGTTTTGGTACTTCCTACGAGCAGTACTTC
once	TRBD2	TRBV10-1	TRBJ2-1	CASGSGRREQFF	TGCGCCAGCGGTAGCGGGAGGCGGGAGCAGTTCTTC
NA	NA	TRBV11-1	TRBJ2-7	CASGATSSYEQYF	TGTGCCAGCGGGGCCACGAGCTCCTACGAGCAGTACTTC
NA	NA	TRBV24-1	TRBJ1-1	CATSEWDTEAFF	TGTGCCACCAGTGAATGGGACACTGAAGCTTTCTTT
NA	TRBD2	TRBV19	TRBJ2-3	CASSKGLGRTDTQYF	TGTGCCAGTAGTAAAGGACTAGGGCGCACAGATACGCAGTATTTT
NA	TRBD2	TRBV3-1/TRBV3-2	TRBJ2-5	CASSQAPARGRARETQYF	TGTGCCAGCAGCCAAGCCCCCGCTCGGGGGAGGGCGAGGGAGACCCAGTACTTC
NA	TRBD1	TRBV25-1	TRBJ2-7	CASSEGDRGRQYF	TGTGCCAGCAGTGAGGGGGACAGGGGGAGGCAGTACTTC
NA	NA	TRBV19	TRBJ2-3	CATAGTARTDTQYF	TGTGCCACGGCCGGGACGGCTCGCACAGATACGCAGTATTTT
NA	TRBD2	TRBV15	TRBJ2-2	CATSAGGPNTGELFF	TGTGCCACCAGCGCGGGAGGGCCGAACACCGGGGAGCTGTTTTTT
NA	TRBD2	TRBV2	TRBJ2-1	CASSIRLAALGDEQFF	TGTGCCAGCAGTATTCGACTAGCTGCCCTTGGGGATGAGCAGTTCTTC
NA	TRBD2	TRBV5-1	TRBJ2-1	CASSLGTSGKSYNEQFF	TGCGCCAGCAGCTTGGGGACTAGCGGGAAATCCTACAATGAGCAGTTCTTC
NA	NA	TRBV19	TRBJ1-5	CASSIDAQGYSNQPQHF	TGTGCCAGTAGTATAGACGCTCAGGGGTATAGCAATCAGCCCCAGCATTTT
NA	TRBD2	TRBV19	TRBJ2-1	CASKGATSGIKSSYNEQFF	TGTGCCAGTAAAGGCGCGACTAGCGGGATCAAGAGCTCCTACAATGAGCAGTTCTTC
NA	NA	TRBV27	TRBJ2-5	CASSLSQTRETQYF	TGTGCCAGCAGTTTATCCCAAACGCGGGAGACCCAGTACTTC
NA	TRBD1	TRBV11-2	TRBJ2-4	CASSPLTGPKNIQYF	TGTGCCAGCAGCCCCTTGACAGGGCCCAAAAACATTCAGTACTTC
NA	TRBD1	TRBV28	TRBJ2-6	CASSMGQGLSGANVLTF	TGTGCCAGCAGTATGGGACAGGGCCTCTCTGGGGCCAACGTCCTGACTTTC
few	NA	TRBV30	TRBJ2-1	CAWSVRDNEQFF	TGTGCCTGGAGTGTACGGGACAATGAGCAGTTCTTC
NA	NA	TRBV24-1	TRBJ1-5	CATSEGLNQPQHF	TGTGCCACCAGTGAAGGACTCAATCAGCCCCAGCATTTT
NA	NA	TRBV28	TRBJ2-2	CASSFMGAGTGELFF	TGTGCCAGCAGTTTTATGGGGGCTGGCACCGGGGAGCTGTTTTTT
NA	TRBD1	TRBV27	TRBJ1-5	CASRDRGGSNQPQHF	TGTGCCAGCAGAGACAGGGGGGGTAGCAATCAGCCCCAGCATTTT
NA	NA	TRBV3-1/TRBV3-2	TRBJ1-2	CASSQGTASSYTF	TGTGCCAGCAGCCAAGGGACCGCCTCCAGCTACACCTTC
NA	NA	TRBV7-9	TRBJ2-2	CASSLKRLASNTGELFF	TGTGCCAGCAGCTTAAAGCGGCTAGCATCAAACACCGGGGAGCTGTTTTTT